The 32 T cell receptor beta chains in this list originate from one sample, sequenced in a study of T cells in Graves' hyperthyroidism and ophthalmopathy. TCR beta CDR3 sequences were amplified from RNA transcripts. HTBI primers were used for first-round RT-PCR of the TCR CDR3. Each CDR3 protein gets one entry after TCRdb re-called the multiplex PCR reads with MiXCR. The repertoire holds 150,000 or so distinct CDR3 sequences, with just under 9.5% as singletons. The sequenced sample was blood. These TCRs come from a young woman with Graves' hyperthyroidism that later progressed to Graves' ophthalmopathy.

This clonotype ranks as medium-sized (0.01 to 0.1%). The V call is TRBV30, the J call TRBJ1-1; the match to TRBD1 covers 7 bases. The CDR3 runs to 13 residues. Germline lookup yields CDR1 GTSNPN and CDR2 SVGIG (reference sequence). After removal of 3 bases from V and 2 bases from J, the junction contained 3 bases not matched to a gene. The CDR3 DNA reads TGTGCCTGGAGCCGACAGGGTAACACTGAAGCTTTCTTT. It codes for CAWSRQGNTEAFF.

Of note for this clonotype: A much larger clone lies one base from this, so it may be a read error. The rearrangement joins TRBV10-3 to TRBJ1-2; the D is unclear. The CDR3 loop spans 12 amino acids. The V gene's germline CDR1 is ENHRY and CDR2 SYGVKD. Here the CDR3 reads CSISTEGYGYTF. The DNA of the CDR3 is TGTTCCATCAGTACCGAAGGGTATGGCTACACCTTC.

This clonotype was recorded at least ten times. As DNA, the CDR3 is TGTGCCAGCAGCTTAGACCCCGCAACGATTACCACGCAGTATTTT. Encoded protein: CASSLDPATITTQYF. The rearrangement links TRBV11-2 to TRBJ2-3; D uncertain. This CDR3 region has 15 residues. Germline V gene lookup returns CDR1 SGHAT and CDR2 FQNNGV. The V gene lost 0 bases and the J gene lost 9 bases, with 16 bases spanning the gap.

This clonotype was seen many times. The chain employs TRBV28 and TRBJ1-3; no firm D call. V was clipped by 5 bases and J by 2 bases, with 10 bases between them. Germline-derived CDR1 and CDR2 are MDHEN and SYDVKM. This CDR3 is 14 amino acids long. CDR3 sequence: CASSIPGTGNTIYF. CDR3 bases: TGTGCCAGCAGTATCCCGGGTACTGGAAACACCATATATTTT.

This clonotype came up many times. This chain joins TRBV20-1 and TRBJ2-3; 9 bases map to TRBD2. CDR3 length equals 17 residues. V lost 0 bases to trimming and J lost 8 bases; unmatched junction nucleotides: 15. Germline CDR1 reads DFQATT; CDR2 reads SNEGSKA (reference sequence). The CDR3 loop is CSARDLGTSSSGGTQYF. As DNA, the CDR3 is TGCAGTGCTAGAGATCTGGGGACTAGCTCATCCGGCGGTACGCAGTATTTT.

This clonotype was detected many times. The chain couples TRBV7-6 to TRBJ2-7, with TRBD2 identical over 8 bases. The germline V gene encodes CDR1 SGHVS and CDR2 FNYEAQ. There are 15 residues in the CDR3. The junction had 6 bases not matched to a gene; V was cut back by 2 bases and J by 3 bases. In nucleotides, the CDR3 is TGTGCCAGCAGCTTAACGGAGGCGGGGGGCTACGAGCAGTACTTC. It is translated as CASSLTEAGGYEQYF.

This clonotype was observed many times. The rearrangement links TRBV28 to TRBJ2-6, with a weak D call TRBD1 (6 bases). The V end lost 5 bases, the J end lost 0 bases, and 14 bases lay between the germline ends. CDR1 and CDR2 (germline): MDHEN, SYDVKM. The CDR3 extends over 17 amino acids. CDR3 sequence reads: CASSPTGTFSGANVLTF. In nucleotides, the CDR3 is TGTGCCAGCAGTCCGACAGGAACCTTCTCTGGGGCCAACGTCCTGACTTTC.

This clonotype was counted at least ten times. This rearrangement joins TRBV11-3 to TRBJ2-1; 13 positions match TRBD2. CDR3 length: 16 residues. Germline CDR1 is SGHNT and CDR2 is YENEEA. Germline trimming cut 5 bases from V and 6 bases from J; bases unmatched to any gene: 7. CDR3 loop: CASSRATSGGSNEQFF. CDR3 DNA sequence: TGTGCCAGCAGCCGAGCGACTAGCGGGGGGTCCAATGAGCAGTTCTTC.

This clonotype was seen ten or more times. The chain has TRBV29-1 and TRBJ2-7, with D perhaps matching TRBD1 (6 bases). V was clipped by 3 bases and J by 6 bases, with 18 bases between them. From germline, CDR1 is SQVTM and CDR2 ANQGSEA. This CDR3 is 14 amino acids long. DNA for the CDR3: TGCAGCGTTGATCGGGCAGGGGCACGAGGCGAGCAGTACTTC. Protein product: CSVDRAGARGEQYF.

The table lists this clonotype with a few counts. V and J are TRBV5-5 and TRBJ1-6, with D possibly TRBD1 on 5 matching bases. Trimming took off 2 bases at V and 11 bases at J, with 23 bases between the two ends. Germline V gene data show CDR1 as SGHKS and CDR2 as YYEKEE (reference sequence). The CDR3 extends over 17 amino acids. The CDR3 DNA follows: TGTGCCAGCAGCTTCAGGCAGGGTGCTGGGTATGATCCACCCCTCCACTTT. Protein product: CASSFRQGAGYDPPLHF.

The table lists this clonotype with many counts. The J gene is TRBJ2-3, the V gene TRBV20-1; 9 nucleotides line up with TRBD2. The length of the CDR3 is 17 residues. CDR1 and CDR2 from the germline V gene are DFQATT and SNEGSKA (reference sequence). The J segment lost 2 bases and the V segment lost 3 bases, leaving 12 bases of the junction unmatched. The CDR3 nucleotides read TGCAGTGCTAGGGCCTCGGGTCTAGCGGGGCCCACAGATACGCAGTATTTT. Translated, it gives CSARASGLAGPTDTQYF.

This clonotype was picked up many times. This rearrangement joins TRBV11-2 to TRBJ2-7, with D perhaps TRBD2 (7 bases). V shed 4 bases and J shed 4 bases, with 17 bases lying between them. Germline values: CDR1 SGHAT, CDR2 FQNNGV. CDR3 length: 15 residues. CDR3 protein: CASSWGGRGEYEQYF. For the CDR3, the DNA is TGTGCCAGCAGCTGGGGGGGCAGGGGTGAATACGAGCAGTACTTC.

This clonotype was seen ten or more times. This sequence joins TRBV7-2 and TRBJ1-6, with D unclear. V lost 5 bases and J 7 bases, leaving 15 bases between the germline ends. The CDR3 consists of 15 residues. Germline CDR1 reads SGHTA; CDR2 reads FQGNSA. The CDR3 region has the DNA TGTGCCAGCAGCCCGTGGCAGGCACTCAATTCACCCCTCCACTTT. Amino acid sequence: CASSPWQALNSPLHF.

This clonotype was seen repeatedly, ten times or more. Here the CDR3 DNA reads TGTGCCAGCAGCTCCTCCGGGACTAACTACAATGAGCAGTTCTTC. It specifies CASSSSGTNYNEQFF. The gene calls are TRBV7-2 and TRBJ2-1; 7 bases are shared with TRBD2. V lost 4 bases, J lost 3 bases, and 6 bases stayed unmatched. CDR3 length: 15 amino acids. Germline V gene data show CDR1 as SGHTA and CDR2 as FQGNSA.

This clonotype occurred many times. The chain links TRBV20-1 to TRBJ1-5; 8 bases agree with TRBD1. V trimming: 3 bases; J trimming: 3 bases; junction bases outside the gene matches: 10. Germline CDR1 reads DFQATT; CDR2 reads SNEGSKA (reference sequence). The CDR3 totals 16 residues. The CDR3 loop is CSASRSGTGNNQPQHF. The CDR3 DNA is TGCAGTGCTAGTAGAAGCGGGACAGGCAACAATCAGCCCCAGCATTTT.

This rearrangement joins TRBV18 to TRBJ2-7, with 12 bases fitting TRBD1. V was clipped by 3 bases and J by 6 bases; unmatched bases: 15. The CDR3 is 18 residues long. The germline CDR1 and CDR2 sequences are KGHSH and LQKENI. CDR3 protein: CASSPQIGTGQGAVEQYF. DNA for the CDR3: TGTGCCAGCTCACCGCAGATCGGAACGGGACAGGGGGCTGTCGAGCAGTACTTC. Supplemented by reference TRBV18 and TRBJ2-7, the full variable domain reads NAGVMQNPRHLVRRRGQEARLRCSPMKGHSHVYWYRQLPEEGLKFMVYLQKENIIDESGMPKERFSAEFPKEGPSILRIQQVVRGDSAAYFCASSPQIGTGQGAVEQYFGPGTRLTVT.

In this sample, this clonotype turned up many times. The chain combines TRBV3-1 with TRBJ1-2; D is uncertain. From germline, CDR1 is LGHDT and CDR2 YNNKEL (reference sequence). Trimming took 1 base from V and 3 from J, leaving 6 bases between them. The CDR3 contains 13 residues. CDR3 region: CASSQAGDYGYTF. The CDR3 region has the DNA TGTGCCAGCAGCCAAGCGGGAGACTATGGCTACACCTTC.

This clonotype occurred a few times. The chain has TRBV10-3 and TRBJ2-1; 8 bases agree with TRBD1. The V and J ends lost 6 bases and 1 base, in that order; junction bases with no gene match: 5. The CDR3 runs 15 residues. Germline CDR1 ENHRY, CDR2 SYGVKD. This CDR3 is CAIRPGQGSYNEQFF. In DNA, the CDR3 is TGTGCCATCAGACCAGGACAGGGATCCTACAATGAGCAGTTCTTC.

The CDR3 here is CASSPTEGVTYEQYF. DNA of the CDR3: TGTGCCAGCAGCCCGACGGAGGGGGTAACCTACGAGCAGTACTTC. The chain employs TRBV12-3 or TRBV12-4 and TRBJ2-7, with D perhaps TRBD1 or TRBD2 (6 bases each). CDR3 length equals 15 residues. V was pared by 6 bases and J by 2 bases, with 17 bases between.

This clonotype was found once. The chain recombines TRBV7-2 with TRBJ2-3; TRBD1 agrees at 9 bases. The CDR3 extends over 17 amino acids. The trim removed 4 bases at V and 0 bases at J, leaving 8 bases unmatched. Germline CDR1 SGHTA, CDR2 FQGNSA. The CDR3 spells CASSCPHGQGSTDTQYF. CDR3 nucleotide sequence: TGTGCCAGCAGCTGCCCACATGGACAGGGGAGCACAGATACGCAGTATTTT. The complete variable domain, with remaining parts taken from reference TRBV7-2 and TRBJ2-3, reads GAGVSQSPSNKVTEKGKDVELRCDPISGHTALYWYRQSLGQGLEFLIYFQGNSAPDKSGLPSDRFSAERTGGSVSTLTIQRTQQEDSAVYLCASSCPHGQGSTDTQYFGPGTRLTVL.

In its sample, this clonotype was seen many times. This chain joins TRBV2 and TRBJ2-1; 7 bases are shared with TRBD1. CDR1 and CDR2 (germline): SNHLY, FYNNEI. V lost 2 bases to trimming and J lost 9 bases; unmatched junction nucleotides: 7. This CDR3 has 14 residues. In DNA, the CDR3 is TGTGCCAGCAGTGAAATCCGACAGGGTAGTGAGCAGTTCTTC. Amino acid sequence: CASSEIRQGSEQFF.

This clonotype was recorded many times. This chain uses TRBV20-1 with TRBJ1-2; 9 nucleotides agree with TRBD1. Trimming at V came to 6 bases and at J to 8 bases, leaving 10 bases not matched to a gene. Germline assignment: CDR1 DFQATT and CDR2 SNEGSKA (reference sequence). The CDR3 runs 13 residues. In nucleotides, the CDR3 is TGCAGTGCAAGCGTTACAGGGGGCTGGGGCTACACCTTC. Translating gives CSASVTGGWGYTF.

The table lists this clonotype with a few counts. The rearrangement links TRBV6-2 or TRBV6-3 to TRBJ1-1; 8 nucleotides align to TRBD1. The CDR3 is made up of 13 amino acids. Germline V CDR1 and CDR2: MNHEY, SVGEGT. V shed 6 bases and J 5 bases; nucleotides not matched to a gene: 5. The CDR3 spells CASSSGTGTEAFF. The CDR3 DNA follows: TGTGCCAGCAGCTCCGGGACAGGAACTGAAGCTTTCTTT.

This clonotype was seen repeatedly, ten times or more. The genes are TRBV3-1 and TRBJ2-7; no clear D gene. The V gene lost 1 base and the J gene lost 4 bases, with 5 bases spanning the gap. CDR3 length: 12 amino acids. Germline V gene sequence: CDR1 LGHDT, CDR2 YNNKEL (reference sequence). This CDR3 reads CASSQALYEQYF. The CDR3 DNA follows: TGTGCCAGCAGCCAAGCACTATACGAGCAGTACTTC.

This sequence joins TRBV28 and TRBJ1-5, with a tentative D call TRBD1 (6 bases). The CDR3 spans 15 residues. Looked up from germline, CDR1 is MDHEN and CDR2 is SYDVKM. The V end was cut by 6 bases, the J end by 9 bases, with 21 bases between. The CDR3 sequence: CASSPYRVWDPPQHF. DNA of the CDR3: TGTGCCAGCAGCCCCTACAGGGTCTGGGATCCGCCCCAGCATTTT.

This clonotype was seen ten or more times. V and J are TRBV3-1 and TRBJ2-1; the D is unclear. Trimming stripped 0 bases from V and 6 bases from J, with 12 bases between. The CDR3 runs to 15 residues. Germline V gives CDR1 LGHDT, CDR2 YNNKEL (reference sequence). In DNA form, the CDR3 reads TGTGCCAGCAGCCAAGAGCGGCTGTCAGGCAATGAGCAGTTCTTC. Protein product: CASSQERLSGNEQFF.

Many counts were recorded for this clonotype. V gene TRBV29-1 combines with J gene TRBJ1-1; the D gene is possibly TRBD1 (6 bases). The CDR3 loop spans 15 amino acids. Germline-derived CDR1 and CDR2 are SQVTM and ANQGSEA. V was trimmed by 5 bases and J by 5 bases, leaving 21 bases between them. CDR3 amino acids: CSVRGKGGRGTEAFF. In nucleotides, the CDR3 is TGCAGCGTTCGGGGGAAGGGGGGCCGTGGGACTGAAGCTTTCTTT.

Many counts were recorded for this clonotype. The chain links TRBV29-1 to TRBJ2-2; D might be TRBD1 (5 bases). The CDR3 contains 13 residues. Germline values: CDR1 SQVTM, CDR2 ANQGSEA. Trimming cost V 6 bases and J 0 bases, with 8 bases left between them. The CDR3 loop reads CSVTVANTGELFF. Written as DNA, the CDR3 is TGCAGCGTGACAGTCGCGAACACCGGGGAGCTGTTTTTT.

This clonotype was seen repeatedly, ten times or more. V usage is TRBV6-1 and J usage is TRBJ2-6, with a possible D match to TRBD2 (6 bases). Germline V gene data show CDR1 as MNHNS and CDR2 as SASEGT. Trimming took off 6 bases at V and 0 bases at J, with 21 bases between the two ends. The CDR3 runs to 19 residues. CDR3 in DNA: TGTGCCAGCAGGCCAGATTGGGGGGTCGAGAGCTCTGGGGCCAACGTCCTGACTTTC. Its translation is CASRPDWGVESSGANVLTF.

This clonotype was recorded many times. The chain couples TRBV20-1 to TRBJ2-7, with 13 bases identical to TRBD2. The germline V gene encodes CDR1 DFQATT and CDR2 SNEGSKA (reference sequence). Trimming cost V 4 bases and J 5 bases; bases outside gene matches: 5. This CDR3 contains 14 residues. The CDR3 here is CSATGLAGVDEQYF. CDR3 DNA sequence: TGCAGTGCTACCGGACTAGCGGGAGTAGACGAGCAGTACTTC.

This clonotype has a count of ten or more. V and J are TRBV28 and TRBJ2-5; D is undetermined. Germline CDR1 MDHEN, CDR2 SYDVKM. Trimming pared 8 bases from V and 5 bases from J, leaving 18 bases between. The CDR3 runs to 14 residues. The CDR3 region is CASVPPGPRETQYF. The CDR3 DNA is TGTGCCAGCGTGCCCCCGGGCCCCCGGGAGACCCAGTACTTC.

The sample holds many counts of this clonotype. The J gene is TRBJ2-3, the V gene TRBV15; D perhaps matches TRBD2 (5 bases). The germline V gene encodes CDR1 LNHNV and CDR2 YYDKDF (reference sequence). The CDR3 extends over 15 amino acids. Trimming pared 4 bases from V and 7 bases from J, leaving 18 bases between. CDR3 residues: CATSIQSGMGYTQYF. Written as DNA, the CDR3 is TGTGCCACCAGCATCCAATCGGGGATGGGATATACGCAGTATTTT.